This T cell receptor (beta chain) was captured by sequencing in a study of a mutant IDH1 vaccine in newly diagnosed glioma (dated by TCRdb to the early 2020s). Study-wide context: The 32 treated patients were 62.5% male and roughly 38% female, with a mean age of approximately 38 years. Before enrollment, most patients had been given radiochemotherapy with temozolomide as standard therapy, while the rest had received either radiotherapy alone or temozolomide alone. Peripheral blood was drawn at six visits: V03 (baseline), V05, V07, V10, V12 and V13. Longitudinal TCRB deep sequencing was performed for 20 to 30 treated patients wherever samples were available for exploratory analyses.

The CDR3 runs 14 amino acids, cysteine and phenylalanine included. Of the read, only the CDR3 DNA is kept; its 42 bases are in frame from base 1. The germline V gene yields SGHTA for CDR1 and FQGNSA for CDR2. V and J lose 5 bases and 2 bases, and a span of 13 bases separates them. Libraries were prepared through the immunoSEQ multiplex PCR assay. Rearranged TCR beta chain sequences were amplified with the hsTCRB Kit following the manufacturer's protocol. Sequencing of TCRB libraries was carried out on an Illumina MiSeq. In the source study's methods: Demultiplexing, trimming and gene mapping were performed with the kit vendor's proprietary platform. Imported from immuneACCESS, the table was reduced by TCRdb to in-frame sequences with V and J called. These copies leave out some clones; in studies compared against another copy, an unresolved V gene accounts for under half, and the cause of the remainder is not known. V and J calls and clone size are as listed in that table; D and trimming were resolved from the DNA. Present in this sample are tens of thousands of clones, over 70% of which were seen just once. Clones ranked in the top ten supply approximately 4.5% of the sample.

Findings and caveats that apply to the study as a whole: According to the authors, sample limitations meant that analyses of patient blood samples could not be reproduced. Across multiple MHC alleles, vaccine-induced immune responses were seen in 85% to 95% of patients. Availability determined which PBMC samples were chosen for TCRB deep sequencing. Pseudoprogression seemed to be unrelated to changes in the top peripheral T cell clonotypes found by TCRB sequencing.

Regarding this clone: Its antigen is still unknown. No base qualities exist here, and no much larger clone lies one base off it.

Explained via the paper, the time point label denotes: baseline, week 1 (first vaccination visit). This specimen's treatment or condition label, per the study, means: pre-vaccination baseline after standard-of-care therapy. Newly diagnosed WHO grade 3 or 4 IDH1-mutant astrocytomas showing loss of nuclear ATRX were present in the donors. The samples were drawn from NOA16, a multicentre, single-arm, open-label phase I trial in Germany that tested a mutant IDH1 peptide vaccine in humans for the first time. For immunogenicity testing, the blood drawn at visit V03 was used as the baseline sample. Genomic DNA for TCRB sequencing was extracted from EDTA blood using the DNeasy Blood and Tissue Kit.

The starting material was peripheral blood mononuclear cells (PBMCs), obtained from a glioma patient treated with radiotherapy, temozolomide or both. This TCR came from a woman under 30 with glioma. Some clones in this sample may be carry-over from other donors' samples. The chain links TRBV7-2 with TRBJ2-7; no confident D gene assignment can be made. The DNA sequence is as follows: TGTGCCAGCAGCATACCGACCGGACCCTACGAGCAGTACTTC. It codes for CASSIPTGPYEQYF. Supplemented by the reference TRBV7-2 and TRBJ2-7 proteins around the CDR3, the complete variable domain is GAGVSQSPSNKVTEKGKDVELRCDPISGHTALYWYRQSLGQGLEFLIYFQGNSAPDKSGLPSDRFSAERTGGSVSTLTIQRTQQEDSAVYLCASSIPTGPYEQYFGPGTRLTVT.